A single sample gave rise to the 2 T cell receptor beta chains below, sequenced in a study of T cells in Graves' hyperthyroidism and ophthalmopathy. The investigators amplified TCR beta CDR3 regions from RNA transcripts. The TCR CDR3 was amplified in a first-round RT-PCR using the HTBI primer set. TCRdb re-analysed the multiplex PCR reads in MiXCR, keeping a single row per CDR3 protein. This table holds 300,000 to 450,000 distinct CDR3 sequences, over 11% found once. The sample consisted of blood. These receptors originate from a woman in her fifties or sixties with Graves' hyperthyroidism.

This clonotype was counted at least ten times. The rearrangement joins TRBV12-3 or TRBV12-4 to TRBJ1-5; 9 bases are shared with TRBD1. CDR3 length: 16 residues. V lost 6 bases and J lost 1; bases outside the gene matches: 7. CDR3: CASRSSTGGSNQPQHF. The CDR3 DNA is TGTGCCAGCAGATCTTCGACAGGGGGAAGCAATCAGCCCCAGCATTTT.

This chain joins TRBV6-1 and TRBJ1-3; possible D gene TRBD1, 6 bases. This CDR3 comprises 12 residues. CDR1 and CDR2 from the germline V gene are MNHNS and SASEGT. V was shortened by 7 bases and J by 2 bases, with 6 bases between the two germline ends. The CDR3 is CASTGAGNTIYF. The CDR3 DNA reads TGTGCCAGCACAGGGGCTGGAAACACCATATATTTT.